This entry is about one T cell receptor beta chain. Other DNA sequences in this specimen translate into the identical CDR3. The sample is drawn from a study of T cell changes during pregnancy in multiple sclerosis. V was pared by 4 bases and J by 5 bases, with 2 bases of the junction left unmatched. In germline, CDR1 is SGHTA, CDR2 FQGNSA. The CDR3 is made up of 13 amino acids. TCRdb keeps only in-frame clones here, not all; method: immunoSEQ multiplex PCR. The table records over 30,000 clones, about 90% of them present only once. The TCR comes from a female donor with multiple sclerosis, enrolled in a pregnancy study. Sequencing was performed on CD4+ T cells from peripheral blood mononuclear cells, taken before pregnancy. The chain links TRBV7-2 to TRBJ1-2; 9 bases are a match to TRBD1. The CDR3 loop is CASSSGQGYGYTF. Written as DNA, the CDR3 is TGTGCCAGCAGCTCGGGACAGGGTTATGGCTACACCTTC.